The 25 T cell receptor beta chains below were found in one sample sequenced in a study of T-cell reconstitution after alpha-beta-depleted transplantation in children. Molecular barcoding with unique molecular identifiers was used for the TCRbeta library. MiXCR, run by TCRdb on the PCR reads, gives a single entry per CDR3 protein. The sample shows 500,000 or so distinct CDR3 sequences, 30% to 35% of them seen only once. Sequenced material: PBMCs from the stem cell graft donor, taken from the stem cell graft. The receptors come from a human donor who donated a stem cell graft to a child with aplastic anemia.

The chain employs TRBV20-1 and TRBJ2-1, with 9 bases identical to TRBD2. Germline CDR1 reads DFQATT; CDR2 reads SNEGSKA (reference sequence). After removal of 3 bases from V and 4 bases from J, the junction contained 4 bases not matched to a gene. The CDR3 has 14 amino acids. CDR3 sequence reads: CSASRREGYNEQFF. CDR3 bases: TGCAGTGCTAGTAGGCGGGAGGGGTACAATGAGCAGTTCTTC.

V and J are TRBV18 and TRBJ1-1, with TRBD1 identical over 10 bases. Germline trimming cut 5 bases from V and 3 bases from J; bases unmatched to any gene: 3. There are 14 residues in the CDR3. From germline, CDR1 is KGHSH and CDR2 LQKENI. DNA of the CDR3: TGTGCCAGCTCAACCGGGACAGGGGACACTGAAGCTTTCTTT. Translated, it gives CASSTGTGDTEAFF.

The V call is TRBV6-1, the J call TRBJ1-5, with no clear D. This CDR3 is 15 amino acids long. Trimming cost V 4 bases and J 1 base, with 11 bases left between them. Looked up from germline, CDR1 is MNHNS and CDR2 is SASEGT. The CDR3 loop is CASSAWAGSNQPQHF. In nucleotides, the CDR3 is TGTGCCAGCAGTGCTTGGGCGGGGAGCAATCAGCCCCAGCATTTT.

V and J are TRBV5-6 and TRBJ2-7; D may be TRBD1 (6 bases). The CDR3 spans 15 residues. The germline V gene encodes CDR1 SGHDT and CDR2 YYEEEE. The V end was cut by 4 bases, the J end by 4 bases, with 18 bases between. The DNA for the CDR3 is TGTGCCAGCAGCCCTAGAGACAGGAGCGTATACGAGCAGTACGTC. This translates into CASSPRDRSVYEQYV.

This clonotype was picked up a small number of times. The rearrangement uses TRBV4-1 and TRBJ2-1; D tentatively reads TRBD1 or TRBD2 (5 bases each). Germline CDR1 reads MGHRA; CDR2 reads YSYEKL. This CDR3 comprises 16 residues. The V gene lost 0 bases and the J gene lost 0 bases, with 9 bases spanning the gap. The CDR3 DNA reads TGCGCCAGCAGCCAAGAAGAGGGGTTCTCCTACAATGAGCAGTTCTTC. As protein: CASSQEEGFSYNEQFF.

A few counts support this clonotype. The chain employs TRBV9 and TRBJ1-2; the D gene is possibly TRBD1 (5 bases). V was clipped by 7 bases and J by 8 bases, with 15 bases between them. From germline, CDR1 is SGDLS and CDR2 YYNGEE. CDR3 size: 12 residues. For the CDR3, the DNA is TGTGCCAGCGGGGGGTCGGAGGGGGGCTACACCTTC. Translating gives CASGGSEGGYTF.

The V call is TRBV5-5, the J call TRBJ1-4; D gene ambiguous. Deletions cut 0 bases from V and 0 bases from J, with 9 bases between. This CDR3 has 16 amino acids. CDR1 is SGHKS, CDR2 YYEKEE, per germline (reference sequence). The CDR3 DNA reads TGTGCCAGCAGCTTGGACAGTTTTGCAACTAATGAAAAACTGTTTTTT. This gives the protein CASSLDSFATNEKLFF.

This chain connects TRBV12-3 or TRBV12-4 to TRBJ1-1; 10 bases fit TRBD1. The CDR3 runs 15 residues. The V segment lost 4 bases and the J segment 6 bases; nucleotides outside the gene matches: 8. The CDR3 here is CASSSLGQGLSEAFF. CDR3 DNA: TGTGCCAGCAGTTCACTGGGACAGGGGCTGTCTGAAGCTTTCTTT.

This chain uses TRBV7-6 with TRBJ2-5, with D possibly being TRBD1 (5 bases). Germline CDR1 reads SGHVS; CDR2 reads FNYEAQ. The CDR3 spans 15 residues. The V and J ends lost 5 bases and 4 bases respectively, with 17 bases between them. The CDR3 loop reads CASSALPGSVETQYF. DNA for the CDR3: TGTGCCAGCAGCGCCCTACCAGGGTCGGTAGAGACCCAGTACTTC.

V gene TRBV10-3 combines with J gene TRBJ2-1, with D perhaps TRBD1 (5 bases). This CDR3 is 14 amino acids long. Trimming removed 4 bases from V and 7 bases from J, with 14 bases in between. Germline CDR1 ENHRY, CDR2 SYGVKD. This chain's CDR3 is CAISGTGLVNEQFF. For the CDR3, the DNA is TGTGCCATCAGTGGAACAGGCCTAGTTAATGAGCAGTTCTTC.

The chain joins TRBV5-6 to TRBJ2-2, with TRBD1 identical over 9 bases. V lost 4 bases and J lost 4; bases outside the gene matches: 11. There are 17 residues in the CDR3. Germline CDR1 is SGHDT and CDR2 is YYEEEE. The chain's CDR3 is CASSIVGVQGATGELFF. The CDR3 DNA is TGTGCCAGCAGCATTGTGGGGGTACAGGGGGCCACCGGGGAGCTGTTTTTT.

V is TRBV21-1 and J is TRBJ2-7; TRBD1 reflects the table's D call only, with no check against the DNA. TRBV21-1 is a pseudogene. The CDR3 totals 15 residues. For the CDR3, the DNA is TGTGCCAGCAGCGGGGGTATGACACAAAACTACGAGCAGTACGTC. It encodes CASSGGMTQNYEQYV.

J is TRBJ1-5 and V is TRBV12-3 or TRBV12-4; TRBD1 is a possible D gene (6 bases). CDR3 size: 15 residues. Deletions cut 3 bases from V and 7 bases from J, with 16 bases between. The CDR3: CASSLERGGSQPQHF. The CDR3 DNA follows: TGTGCCAGCAGTTTGGAGAGGGGGGGGTCGCAGCCCCAGCATTTT.

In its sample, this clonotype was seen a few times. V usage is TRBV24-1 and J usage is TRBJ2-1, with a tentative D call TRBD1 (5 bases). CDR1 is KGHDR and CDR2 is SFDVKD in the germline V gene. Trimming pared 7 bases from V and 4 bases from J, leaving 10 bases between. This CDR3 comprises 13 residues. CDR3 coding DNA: TGTGCCACCAGGCAGGGCCTATACAATGAGCAGTTCTTC. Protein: CATRQGLYNEQFF.

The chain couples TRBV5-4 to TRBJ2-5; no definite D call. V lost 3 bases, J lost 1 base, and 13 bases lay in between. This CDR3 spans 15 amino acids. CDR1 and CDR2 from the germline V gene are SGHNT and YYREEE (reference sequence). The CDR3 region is CASSSDFGAQETQYF. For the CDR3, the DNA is TGTGCCAGCAGCTCCGATTTTGGCGCCCAAGAGACCCAGTACTTC.

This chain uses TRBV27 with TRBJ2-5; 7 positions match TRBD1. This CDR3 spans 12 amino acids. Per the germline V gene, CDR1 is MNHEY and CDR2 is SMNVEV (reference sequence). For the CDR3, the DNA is TGTGCTGTTGGGACAGACCAAGAGACCCAGTACTTC. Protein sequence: CAVGTDQETQYF.

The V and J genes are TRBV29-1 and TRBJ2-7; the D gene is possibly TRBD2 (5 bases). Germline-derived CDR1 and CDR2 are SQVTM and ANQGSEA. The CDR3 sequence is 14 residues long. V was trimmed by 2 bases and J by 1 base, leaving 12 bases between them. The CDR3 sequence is CSVERSGASYEQYF. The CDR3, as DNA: TGCAGCGTTGAACGGAGCGGAGCTTCCTACGAGCAGTACTTC.

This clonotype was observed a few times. The DNA for the CDR3 is TGCGCCAGCAGCCAAGTCGCCAATGAGCAGTTCTTC. This sequence encodes CASSQVANEQFF. The chain links TRBV4-3 to TRBJ2-1, with D uncertain. The CDR3 runs 12 residues. Germline CDR1 is LGHNA and CDR2 is YSLEER. V gave up 1 base and J gave up 6 bases, with 4 bases separating them.

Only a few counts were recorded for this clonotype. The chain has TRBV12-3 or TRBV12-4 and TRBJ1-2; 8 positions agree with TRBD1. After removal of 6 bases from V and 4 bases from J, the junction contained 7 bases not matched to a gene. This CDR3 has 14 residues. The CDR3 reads CASRTGEQPYGYTF. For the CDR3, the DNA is TGTGCCAGCAGGACAGGGGAACAACCCTATGGCTACACCTTC.

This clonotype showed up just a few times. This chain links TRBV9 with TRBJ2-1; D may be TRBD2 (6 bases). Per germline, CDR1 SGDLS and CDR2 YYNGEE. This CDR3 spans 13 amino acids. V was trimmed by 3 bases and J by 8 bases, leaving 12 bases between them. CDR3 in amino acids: CASSGTGVYEQFF. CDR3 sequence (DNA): TGTGCCAGCAGCGGGACGGGGGTCTATGAGCAGTTCTTC.

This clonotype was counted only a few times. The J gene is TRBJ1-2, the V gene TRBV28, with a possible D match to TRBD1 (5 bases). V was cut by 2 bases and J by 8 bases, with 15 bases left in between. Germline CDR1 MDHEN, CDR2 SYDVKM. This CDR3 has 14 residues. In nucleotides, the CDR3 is TGTGCCAGCAGTTTAAGTGCCCGAAAGGGGGGCTACACCTTC. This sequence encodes CASSLSARKGGYTF.

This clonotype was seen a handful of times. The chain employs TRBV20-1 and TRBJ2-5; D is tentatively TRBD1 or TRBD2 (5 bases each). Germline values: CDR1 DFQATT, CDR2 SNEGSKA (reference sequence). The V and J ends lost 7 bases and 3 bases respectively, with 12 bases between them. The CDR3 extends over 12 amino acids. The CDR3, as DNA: TGCAGTGGTAGTTTGGGGGAAGAGACCCAGTACTTC. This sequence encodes CSGSLGEETQYF.

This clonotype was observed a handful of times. CDR3 DNA: TGTGCCAGCAGTTTAACAGGAGGGTCAACCTACGAGCAGTACGTC. This translates into CASSLTGGSTYEQYV. This chain links TRBV27 with TRBJ2-7; a possible D gene is TRBD2 (6 bases). The CDR3 is 15 residues long. Germline CDR1 is MNHEY and CDR2 is SMNVEV (reference sequence). Trimming removed 2 bases from V and 2 bases from J, with 13 bases in between.

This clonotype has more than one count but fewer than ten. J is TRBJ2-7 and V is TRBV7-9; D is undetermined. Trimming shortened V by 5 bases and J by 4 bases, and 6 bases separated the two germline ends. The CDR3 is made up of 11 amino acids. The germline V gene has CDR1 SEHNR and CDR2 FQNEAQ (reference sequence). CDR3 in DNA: TGTGCCAGCAGCGCCAGGTACGAGCAGTACTTC. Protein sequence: CASSARYEQYF.

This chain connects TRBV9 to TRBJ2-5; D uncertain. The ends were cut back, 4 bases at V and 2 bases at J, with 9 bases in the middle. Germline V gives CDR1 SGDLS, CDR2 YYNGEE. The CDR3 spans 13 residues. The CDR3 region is CASSMDGQETQYF. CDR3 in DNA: TGTGCCAGCAGCATGGACGGACAAGAGACCCAGTACTTC.